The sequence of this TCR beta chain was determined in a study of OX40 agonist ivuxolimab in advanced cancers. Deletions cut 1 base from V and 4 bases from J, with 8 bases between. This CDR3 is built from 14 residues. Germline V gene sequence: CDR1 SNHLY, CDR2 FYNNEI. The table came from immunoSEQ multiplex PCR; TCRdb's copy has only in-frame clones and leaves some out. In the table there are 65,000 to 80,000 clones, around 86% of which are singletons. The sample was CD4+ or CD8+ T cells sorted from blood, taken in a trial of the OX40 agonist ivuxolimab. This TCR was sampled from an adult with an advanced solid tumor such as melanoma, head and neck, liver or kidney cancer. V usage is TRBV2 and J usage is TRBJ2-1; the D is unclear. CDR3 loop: CASSEVDSYNEQFF. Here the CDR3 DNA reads TGTGCCAGCAGTGAAGTAGACTCTTACAATGAGCAGTTCTTC.